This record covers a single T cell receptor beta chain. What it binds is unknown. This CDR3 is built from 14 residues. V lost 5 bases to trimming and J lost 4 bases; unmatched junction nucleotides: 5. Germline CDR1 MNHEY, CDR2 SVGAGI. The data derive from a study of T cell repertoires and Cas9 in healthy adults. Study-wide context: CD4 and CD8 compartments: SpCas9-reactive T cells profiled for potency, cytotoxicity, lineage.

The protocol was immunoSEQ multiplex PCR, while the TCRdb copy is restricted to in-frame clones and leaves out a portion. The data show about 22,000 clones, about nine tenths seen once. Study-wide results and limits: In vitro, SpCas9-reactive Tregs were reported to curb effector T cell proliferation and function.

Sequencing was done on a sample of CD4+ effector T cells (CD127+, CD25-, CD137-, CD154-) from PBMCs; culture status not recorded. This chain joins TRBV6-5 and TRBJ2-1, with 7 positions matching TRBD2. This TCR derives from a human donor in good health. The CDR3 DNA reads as TGTGCCAGCAGTCGGACTAGACAGTACAATGAGCAGTTCTTC. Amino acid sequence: CASSRTRQYNEQFF.